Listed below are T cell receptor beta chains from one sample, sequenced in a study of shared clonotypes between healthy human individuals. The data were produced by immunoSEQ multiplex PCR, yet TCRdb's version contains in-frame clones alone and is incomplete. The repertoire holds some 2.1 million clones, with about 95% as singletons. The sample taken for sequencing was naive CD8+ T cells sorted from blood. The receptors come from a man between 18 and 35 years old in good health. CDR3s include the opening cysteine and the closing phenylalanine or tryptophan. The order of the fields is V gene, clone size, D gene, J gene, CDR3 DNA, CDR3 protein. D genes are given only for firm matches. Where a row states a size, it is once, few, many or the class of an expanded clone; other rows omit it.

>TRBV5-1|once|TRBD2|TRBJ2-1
TGCGCCAGCAGCTCGGAGGCCCGGGACTACACTGAGCAGTTCTTC
CASSSEARDYTEQFF
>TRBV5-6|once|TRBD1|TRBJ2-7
TGTGCCAGCAGCTTAAACCCAGGGGGACCGCAGTACTTC
CASSLNPGGPQYF
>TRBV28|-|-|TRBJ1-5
TGTGCCAGCACCGCACGGGGGAGAAGCAATCAGCCCCAGCATTTT
CASTARGRSNQPQHF
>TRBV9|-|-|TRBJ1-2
TGTGCCAGCAGCGCATGGACGGGGACCGGCTACACCTTC
CASSAWTGTGYTF
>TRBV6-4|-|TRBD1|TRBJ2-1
TGTGCCAGCAGTGAGGGGACAGGGCTAAGTGAGCAGTTCTTC
CASSEGTGLSEQFF
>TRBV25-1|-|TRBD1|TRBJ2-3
TGTGCCAGCAGTGACGACAGGGGAGGAACAGATACGCAGTATTTT
CASSDDRGGTDTQYF
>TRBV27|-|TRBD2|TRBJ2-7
TGTGCCAGCAGTTTTACCAGCGGGATAACCTACGAGCAGTACTTC
CASSFTSGITYEQYF
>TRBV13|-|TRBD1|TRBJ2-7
TGTGCCAGCAGTTTTTACTCCGGGACAGGGAGGTACGAGCAGTACTTC
CASSFYSGTGRYEQYF
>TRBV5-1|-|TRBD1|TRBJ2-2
TGCGCCAGCAGCTTCCTTCGGGACAGGGTTACCGGGGAGCTGTTTTTT
CASSFLRDRVTGELFF
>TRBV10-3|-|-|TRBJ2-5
TGTGCCATCAGTGAGAGATCAGGGGAAGAGACCCAGTACTTC
CAISERSGEETQYF